The clone carrying this TCR beta chain was counted between two and nine times. Its cognate antigen is unknown. This entry belongs to a study of T-cell memory formation after mild COVID-19. Study results and caveats: A second wave expanding day 15 to 37 was CD4+-biased; contracting clones were balanced. Within pre-infection memory, some responding clones were found, suggesting cross-reactive memory joined. Contracting CD8+ clones were enriched in EMRA, CD4+ mainly in CM and EM.

5'RACE with constant-segment primers yielded barcoded, UMI-tagged TCR alpha and TCR beta cDNA libraries. MiXCR was run by TCRdb on the 5' RACE reads, yielding one entry per CDR3 protein. The sample has fewer than 200,000 distinct CDR3 sequences, about a fifth seen once; the top ten hold approximately 22%. This TCR was sampled from an adult woman who had mild COVID-19 (a few samples of this study predate the infection). Cell type and time point are not known. The sequenced sample was PBMCs or a T cell subset sorted from them (not recorded which).

CDR3 in amino acids: CASSQSGGLTTGELFF. The CDR3 DNA sequence: TGCGCCAGCAGTCAGAGCGGGGGCCTTACTACCGGGGAGCTGTTTTTT. This rearrangement joins TRBV4-1 to TRBJ2-2; 8 positions agree with TRBD2. Germline CDR1 is MGHRA and CDR2 is YSYEKL. The CDR3 is 16 residues long. The V segment lost 6 bases and the J segment 5 bases; nucleotides outside the gene matches: 11.